The TCR beta chain under discussion was sequenced for a study of T cell responses to AZD1222 COVID-19 vaccine. Study observations and caveats: Donors in the cohort were predominantly white British and more often female, and clonal diversity was possibly underestimated. It was only six AZD1222 recipients who were seropositive at baseline.

Pooled in the analysis were second doses at about 4 or about 12 weeks. As concerns this clone: Its antigen is unidentified.

Assay used: immunoSEQ multiplex PCR; TCRdb lists only in-frame clones, some missing. The sample comprises roughly 99,000 clones, about 85% of which are singletons, and 4.5% to 5.5% rests with the top ten. The CDR3 runs to 15 residues. V was trimmed by 2 bases and J by 4 bases, leaving 14 bases between them. Germline CDR1 and CDR2: KGHSH and LQKENI. The V call is TRBV18, the J call TRBJ1-1; unclear D gene. The receptor comes from an adult who received the AZD1222 COVID-19 vaccine. This sample comprised peripheral blood, obtained 28 days after the second AZD1222 dose. In nucleotides, the CDR3 is TGTGCCAGCTCACCATTGGGAGGGAGGAGCACTGAAGCTTTCTTT. It codes for CASSPLGGRSTEAFF.